This T cell receptor beta chain was documented in a study of blood T cell repertoires in COVID-19. Study at large: PBMCs, B-cell-depleted T cells, or T cells were the source of the cDNA or gDNA that made up the material.

Generated by immunoSEQ multiplex PCR, the TCRdb table keeps only in-frame clones and is missing some. The sample includes fewer than 250,000 clones, 84% of them seen just once. The CDR3 has 13 amino acids. V lost 4 bases, J lost 6 bases, and 5 bases stayed unmatched. Looked up from germline, CDR1 is MNHEY and CDR2 is SMNVEV (reference sequence). The receptor was isolated from a woman aged 25 to 45 who had been exposed to COVID-19. The specimen sequenced was PBMCs or T cells enriched from blood (not recorded which). V gene TRBV27 combines with J gene TRBJ2-7; 8 bases agree with TRBD2. CDR3: CASSWTSSGEQYF. The CDR3 nucleotides read TGTGCCAGCAGTTGGACTAGCTCCGGCGAGCAGTACTTC.